The subject of this entry is one T cell receptor (beta chain). This sample was included in a study of blood T cell repertoires in COVID-19. Which cohort a participant joined came from the clinical history participants gave. Trimming removed 2 bases from V and 4 bases from J, with 17 bases in between. The CDR3 runs 16 residues. The germline gives CDR1 MNHEY, CDR2 SVGAGI. Libraries were prepared by immunoSEQ multiplex PCR; TCRdb keeps only in-frame clonotypes and omits some of them. The sample holds a few hundred thousand clones; roughly 87% are singletons and the top ten take more than 8.5%. The origin of this receptor is a woman under 30 who had recovered from COVID-19. The V gene is TRBV6-5, the J gene TRBJ1-2, with D possibly being TRBD1 (5 bases). Material for sequencing was PBMCs or T cells enriched from blood (not recorded which). DNA of the CDR3: TGTGCCAGCAGTTACACGTGGACATTCTCTAGCTATGGCTACACCTTC. The encoded protein is CASSYTWTFSSYGYTF.